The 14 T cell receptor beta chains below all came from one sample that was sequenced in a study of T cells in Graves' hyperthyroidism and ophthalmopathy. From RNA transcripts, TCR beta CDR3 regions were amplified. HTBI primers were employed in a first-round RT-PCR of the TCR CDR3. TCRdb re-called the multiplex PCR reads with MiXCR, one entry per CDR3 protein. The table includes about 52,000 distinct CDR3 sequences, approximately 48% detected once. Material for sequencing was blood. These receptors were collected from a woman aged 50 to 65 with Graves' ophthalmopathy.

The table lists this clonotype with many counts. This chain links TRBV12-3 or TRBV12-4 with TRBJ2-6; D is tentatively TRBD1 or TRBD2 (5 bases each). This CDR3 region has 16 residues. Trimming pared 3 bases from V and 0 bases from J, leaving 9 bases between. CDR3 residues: CASSLGRRSGANVLTF. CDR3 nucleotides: TGTGCCAGCAGTTTGGGACGCCGCTCTGGGGCCAACGTCCTGACTTTC.

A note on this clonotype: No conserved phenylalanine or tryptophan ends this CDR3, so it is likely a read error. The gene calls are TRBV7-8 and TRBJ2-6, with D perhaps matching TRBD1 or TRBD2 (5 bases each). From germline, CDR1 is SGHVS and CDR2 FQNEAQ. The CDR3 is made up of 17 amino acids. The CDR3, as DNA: TGTGCTAGCAGCTTAGGGACGGCGCACTCTGGGGCCAACGTCCTGACTTCC. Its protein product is CASSLGTAHSGANVLTS.

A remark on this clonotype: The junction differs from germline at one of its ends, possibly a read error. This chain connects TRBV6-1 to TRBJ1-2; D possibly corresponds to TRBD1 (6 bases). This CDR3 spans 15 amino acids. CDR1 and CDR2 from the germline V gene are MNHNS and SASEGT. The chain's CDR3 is CACSGETRGGYGYTF. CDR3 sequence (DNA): TGTGCCTGCAGCGGGGAAACCAGGGGAGGCTATGGCTACACCTTC.

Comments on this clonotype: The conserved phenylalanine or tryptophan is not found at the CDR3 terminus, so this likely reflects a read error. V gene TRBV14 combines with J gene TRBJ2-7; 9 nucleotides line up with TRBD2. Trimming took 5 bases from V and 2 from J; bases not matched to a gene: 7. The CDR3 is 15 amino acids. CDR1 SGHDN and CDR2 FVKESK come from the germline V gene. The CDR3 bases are TGTGCCAGCAGCTCGACTAGCGGAAACGCCTACGAGCAGTACCTC. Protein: CASSSTSGNAYEQYL.

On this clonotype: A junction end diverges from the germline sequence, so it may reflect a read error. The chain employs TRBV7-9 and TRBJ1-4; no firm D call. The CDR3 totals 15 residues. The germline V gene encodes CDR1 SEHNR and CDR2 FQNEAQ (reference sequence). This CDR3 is CASSQEWTGWGKLFF. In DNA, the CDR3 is TGCGCCAGCAGCCAAGAATGGACGGGTTGGGGAAAACTGTTTTTT.

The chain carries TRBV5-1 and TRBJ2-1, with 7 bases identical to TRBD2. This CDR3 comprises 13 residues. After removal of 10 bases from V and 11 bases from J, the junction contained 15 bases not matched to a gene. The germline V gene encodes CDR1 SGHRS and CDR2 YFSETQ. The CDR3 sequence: CASGQAPLAQQFF. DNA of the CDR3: TGCGCCTCCGGCCAGGCCCCACTAGCGCAGCAGTTCTTC. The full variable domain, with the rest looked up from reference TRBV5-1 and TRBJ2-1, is KAGVTQTPRYLIKTRGQQVTLSCSPISGHRSVSWYQQTPGQGLQFLFEYFSETQRNKGNFPGRFSGRQFSNSRSEMNVSTLELGDSALYLCASGQAPLAQQFFGPGTRLTVL.

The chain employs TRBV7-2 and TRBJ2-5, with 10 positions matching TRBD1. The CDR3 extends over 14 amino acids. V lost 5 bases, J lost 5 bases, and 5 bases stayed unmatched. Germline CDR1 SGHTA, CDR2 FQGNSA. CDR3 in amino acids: CASSMTGGGETQYF. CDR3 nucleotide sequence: TGTGCCAGCAGCATGACAGGGGGCGGGGAGACCCAGTACTTC.

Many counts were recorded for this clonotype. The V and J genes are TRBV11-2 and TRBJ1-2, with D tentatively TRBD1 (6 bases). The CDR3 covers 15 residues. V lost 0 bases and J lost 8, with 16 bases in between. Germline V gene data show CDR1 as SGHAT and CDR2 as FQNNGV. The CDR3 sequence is CASSLDRAGVTGYTF. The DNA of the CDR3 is TGTGCCAGCAGCTTAGATCGGGCAGGGGTGACGGGCTACACCTTC.

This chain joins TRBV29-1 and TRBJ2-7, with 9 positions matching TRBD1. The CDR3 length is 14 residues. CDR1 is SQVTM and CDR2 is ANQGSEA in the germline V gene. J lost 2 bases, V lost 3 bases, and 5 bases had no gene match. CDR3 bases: TGCAGCGTTGAGGACAGGGGAAGCGCCTACGAGCAGTACTTC. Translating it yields CSVEDRGSAYEQYF.

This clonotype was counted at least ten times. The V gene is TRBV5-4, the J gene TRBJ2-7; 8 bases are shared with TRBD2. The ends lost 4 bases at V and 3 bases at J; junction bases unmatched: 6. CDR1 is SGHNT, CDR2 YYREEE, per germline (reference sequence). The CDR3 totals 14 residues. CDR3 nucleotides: TGTGCCAGCAGCCCCGGGGGGGAGGTCTACGAGCAGTACTTC. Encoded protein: CASSPGGEVYEQYF. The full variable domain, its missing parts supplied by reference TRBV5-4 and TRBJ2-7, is ETGVTQSPTHLIKTRGQQVTLRCSSQSGHNTVSWYQQALGQGPQFIFQYYREEENGRGNFPPRFSGLQFPNYSSELNVNALELDDSALYLCASSPGGEVYEQYFGPGTRLTVT.

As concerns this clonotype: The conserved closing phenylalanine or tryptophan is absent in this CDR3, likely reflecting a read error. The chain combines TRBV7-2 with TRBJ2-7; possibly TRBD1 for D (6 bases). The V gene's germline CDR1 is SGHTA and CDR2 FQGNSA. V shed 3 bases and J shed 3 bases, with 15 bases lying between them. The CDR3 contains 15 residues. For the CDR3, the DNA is TGTGCCAGCAGCTTGAACCGGGACATGATCTACGAGCAGTACCTC. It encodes CASSLNRDMIYEQYL.

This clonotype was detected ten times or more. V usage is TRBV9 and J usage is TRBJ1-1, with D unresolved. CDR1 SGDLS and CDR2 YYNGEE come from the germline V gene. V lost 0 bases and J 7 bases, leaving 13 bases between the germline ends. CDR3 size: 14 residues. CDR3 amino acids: CASSVGGQIGEAFF. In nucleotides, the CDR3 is TGTGCCAGCAGCGTAGGCGGGCAGATCGGTGAAGCTTTCTTT.

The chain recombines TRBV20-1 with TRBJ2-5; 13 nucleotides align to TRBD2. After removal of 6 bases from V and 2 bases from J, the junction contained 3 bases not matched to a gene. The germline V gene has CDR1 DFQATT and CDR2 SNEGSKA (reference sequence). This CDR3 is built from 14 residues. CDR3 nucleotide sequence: TGCAGTGCCTTACTAGCGGGGGGGCAAGAGACCCAGTACTTC. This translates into CSALLAGGQETQYF.

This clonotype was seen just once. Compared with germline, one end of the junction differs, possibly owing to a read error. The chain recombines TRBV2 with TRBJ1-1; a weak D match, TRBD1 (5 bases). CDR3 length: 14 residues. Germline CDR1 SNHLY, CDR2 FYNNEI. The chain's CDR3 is CASSEDSLNTVAFF. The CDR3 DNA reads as TGTGCCAGCAGCGAAGACAGCCTGAACACTGTAGCGTTCTTT.